The 29 T cell receptor beta chains in this list originate from one sample, sequenced in a study of blood T cells in healthy people across ages. Through a sample-barcoded 5' primer and a J-beta primer mix, a second PCR was run for 7 to 11 cycles. TCRdb used MiXCR to reprocess the 5' RACE reads, holding one entry per CDR3 protein. The sample gives around 1,000,000 distinct CDR3 sequences, roughly 24% of which show up once; 0.65% to 0.75% is in the top ten. The same sample was also used in a study of T cells of mothers and their children.

Sequencing input: blood. These receptors were obtained from a girl aged 2-15 years in good health.

This chain joins TRBV5-1 and TRBJ1-1; tentatively, D is TRBD1 (5 bases). The CDR3 length is 14 residues. V shed 7 bases and J shed 0 bases, with 13 bases lying between them. The germline V gene encodes CDR1 SGHRS and CDR2 YFSETQ. The CDR3 loop reads CASSRGAVNTEAFF. The DNA of the CDR3 is TGCGCCAGCTCACGAGGGGCGGTGAACACTGAAGCTTTCTTT.

This clonotype occurred a few times. The V gene is TRBV9, the J gene TRBJ1-5, with TRBD1 as a possible D gene (6 bases). CDR1 is SGDLS, CDR2 YYNGEE, per germline. V was cut by 3 bases and J by 2 bases, with 12 bases left in between. This CDR3 is 15 amino acids long. The CDR3 DNA reads as TGTGCCAGCAGCGGGGGGGGCGCCGGCAATCAGCCCCAGCATTTT. Translation gives CASSGGGAGNQPQHF.

On this clonotype itself: A read error may be the cause here, since a much bigger clone is one base away. The chain uses TRBV9 and TRBJ2-2; D gene unclear. CDR1 and CDR2 from the germline V gene are SGDLS and YYNGEE. The ends were cut back, 1 base at V and 4 bases at J, with 5 bases in the middle. The CDR3 consists of 13 residues. The CDR3, as DNA: TGTGCCAGCAGCGTAAGGGTCACCGGGGAGCTGTTTTTT. This codes for CASSVRVTGELFF.

The chain joins TRBV12-3 or TRBV12-4 to TRBJ2-5; weak D call: TRBD2 (5 bases). With the DNA end fitting TRBJ2-7 better, the J assignment may be wrong. CDR3 length: 15 amino acids. CDR3 sequence (DNA): TGTGCCAGCAGTTTTGCGGAAATGAGGGTCTACGAGCAGTACTTC. Residues: CASSFAEMRVYEQYF.

The chain links TRBV15 to TRBJ2-7; D possibly corresponds to TRBD2 (7 bases). CDR1 is LNHNV, CDR2 YYDKDF, per germline (reference sequence). Deletions cut 0 bases from V and 3 bases from J, with 12 bases between. The CDR3 runs to 15 residues. The CDR3 region has the DNA TGTGCCACCAGCAGAGAGGCGCGGGGGCTCTACGAGCAGTACTTC. Its protein is CATSREARGLYEQYF.

This chain links TRBV7-9 with TRBJ1-2, with D uncertain. This CDR3 region has 14 residues. Germline V gives CDR1 SEHNR, CDR2 FQNEAQ (reference sequence). The ends were cut back, 5 bases at V and 2 bases at J, with 12 bases in the middle. The CDR3 DNA is TGTGCCAGCAGCCCATGGGCAGACAACTATGGCTACACCTTC. It encodes CASSPWADNYGYTF. The whole variable domain, filled in from reference TRBV7-9 and TRBJ1-2, reads DTGVSQNPRHKITKRGQNVTFRCDPISEHNRLYWYRQTLGQGPEFLTYFQNEAQLEKSRLLSDRFSAERPKGSFSTLEIQRTEQGDSAMYLCASSPWADNYGYTFGSGTRLTVV.

The rearrangement uses TRBV5-1 and TRBJ1-4; a weak D match, TRBD1 (5 bases). Trimming took 3 bases from V and 2 from J, leaving 14 bases between them. This CDR3 has 16 residues. Germline V gene sequence: CDR1 SGHRS, CDR2 YFSETQ. The CDR3: CASSYDSASTNEKLFF. The CDR3 DNA sequence: TGCGCCAGCAGCTACGACAGTGCCTCGACTAATGAAAAACTGTTTTTT.

A single count supports this clonotype. The chain uses TRBV12-3 or TRBV12-4 and TRBJ2-5; no reliable D call. V lost 1 base and J lost 3, with 9 bases in between. The CDR3 has 14 amino acids. The CDR3 region is CASSLDIVKETQYF. Here the CDR3 DNA reads TGTGCCAGCAGTTTAGACATAGTAAAAGAGACCCAGTACTTC.

This clonotype has just a few counts. The rearrangement links TRBV20-1 to TRBJ2-3, with D perhaps matching TRBD1 (6 bases). Germline loops: CDR1 DFQATT, CDR2 SNEGSKA (reference sequence). Trimming removed 0 bases at V and 0 bases at J, with 13 bases between. The CDR3 runs to 16 residues. CDR3 sequence (DNA): TGCAGTGCTAGAGATGTGAACAGGGCTAGCACAGATACGCAGTATTTT. It yields the protein CSARDVNRASTDTQYF.

A few counts support this clonotype. V gene TRBV20-1 combines with J gene TRBJ1-2, with D unresolved. There are 13 residues in the CDR3. In germline, CDR1 is DFQATT, CDR2 SNEGSKA (reference sequence). Trimming left V 5 bases short and J 8 bases short, with 18 bases between. Here the CDR3 DNA reads TGCAGTGCTGGCCTTATCGGGGTCGGGGGCTACACCTTC. Protein product: CSAGLIGVGGYTF.

This sequence joins TRBV10-3 and TRBJ2-5; D gene ambiguous. Trimming removed 4 bases from V and 5 bases from J, with 8 bases in between. Germline V gene lookup returns CDR1 ENHRY and CDR2 SYGVKD. The CDR3 extends over 12 amino acids. The CDR3 protein is CAISGVRETQYF. The CDR3 region has the DNA TGTGCCATCAGTGGCGTGAGGGAGACCCAGTACTTC.

The rearrangement joins TRBV29-1 to TRBJ2-7, with D possibly TRBD1 on 6 matching bases. The CDR3 loop spans 13 amino acids. The V end lost 6 bases, the J end lost 9 bases, and 21 bases lay between the germline ends. CDR1 SQVTM and CDR2 ANQGSEA come from the germline V gene. Written as DNA, the CDR3 is TGCAGCGTCGCAGGGGACCCCGCGCTTGGGCAGTACTTC. It codes for CSVAGDPALGQYF.

This clonotype was counted once. Its ends do not fully match the called genes, so a read error is possible. The chain links TRBV9 to TRBJ2-3; D is tentatively TRBD1 or TRBD2 (7 bases each). Germline CDR1 SGDLS, CDR2 YYNGEE. The CDR3 totals 14 residues. The CDR3 spells CASSEAGGGDTQYF. CDR3 nucleotide sequence: TGTGCCAGCAGCGAGGCAGGGGGAGGGGATACGCAGTACTTT.

The genes are TRBV28 and TRBJ2-5; 7 bases map to TRBD2. The J call could be wrong; TRBJ2-1 is a better fit for the DNA end. The CDR3 has 14 amino acids. CDR1 MDHEN and CDR2 SYDVKM come from the germline V gene. The CDR3 spells CASRPRTRYYEQFF. CDR3 in DNA: TGTGCCAGCAGACCCCGGACTAGGTATTATGAGCAGTTCTTC.

This clonotype was counted many times. This rearrangement joins TRBV4-1 to TRBJ1-2; D remains unclear. The CDR3 totals 16 residues. The germline V and J ends were trimmed by 0 bases and 9 bases, with 20 bases remaining between them. Per germline, CDR1 MGHRA and CDR2 YSYEKL. The CDR3 sequence: CASSQEGLGQVGSYTF. CDR3 nucleotide sequence: TGCGCCAGCAGCCAAGAGGGCTTAGGGCAGGTGGGAAGCTACACCTTC.

This clonotype was detected a few times. The genes are TRBV20-1 and TRBJ1-1; perhaps TRBD1 as D (6 bases). The CDR3 runs to 14 residues. CDR1 is DFQATT and CDR2 is SNEGSKA in the germline V gene (reference sequence). Between the trimmed V and J ends, which lost 6 bases and 1 base, there was a span of 15 bases. The CDR3 sequence: CSAPVGGPNTEAFF. In DNA, the CDR3 is TGCAGTGCCCCCGTTGGGGGGCCGAACACTGAAGCTTTCTTT.

V is TRBV11-2 and J is TRBJ1-2; D remains unclear. V lost 2 bases and J 11 bases, leaving 18 bases between the germline ends. This CDR3 has 14 residues. Germline values: CDR1 SGHAT, CDR2 FQNNGV. The CDR3 DNA sequence: TGTGCCAGCAGCTTAATCGGTTCTAGGCCCCTGTACACCTTC. It codes for CASSLIGSRPLYTF.

The chain carries TRBV5-5 and TRBJ1-1, with 8 bases aligning to TRBD1. Looked up from germline, CDR1 is SGHKS and CDR2 is YYEKEE (reference sequence). V shed 0 bases and J 1 base; nucleotides not matched to a gene: 2. The length of the CDR3 is 15 residues. The CDR3 loop reads CASSLAGGGNTEAFF. The CDR3 DNA follows: TGTGCCAGCAGCTTGGCAGGGGGCGGGAACACTGAAGCTTTCTTT.

This clonotype came up a few times. The rearrangement links TRBV4-1 to TRBJ2-2; D may be TRBD2 (5 bases). Germline V gene lookup returns CDR1 MGHRA and CDR2 YSYEKL. V dropped 0 bases and J dropped 5 bases, with 13 bases sitting between them. This CDR3 has 16 amino acids. The chain's CDR3 is CASSQDPSLITGELFF. The CDR3 bases are TGCGCCAGCAGCCAAGACCCTAGCTTGATAACCGGGGAGCTGTTTTTT.

The sample holds a few counts of this clonotype. This chain links TRBV24-1 with TRBJ2-5, with a weak D call TRBD1 (6 bases). CDR1 is KGHDR, CDR2 SFDVKD, per germline. Trimming cost V 5 bases and J 2 bases, with 20 bases left between them. The CDR3 contains 17 residues. This CDR3 is CATSGIGRGVLQETQYF. CDR3 bases: TGTGCCACCAGTGGGATTGGCAGGGGCGTTCTACAAGAGACCCAGTACTTC.

The chain uses TRBV9 and TRBJ1-2; 8 nucleotides align to TRBD1. The CDR3 consists of 15 residues. Germline lookup yields CDR1 SGDLS and CDR2 YYNGEE. V shed 3 bases, J shed 4 bases, and the junction held 8 bases outside the gene matches. The CDR3 loop is CASSATTGGPYGYTF. For the CDR3, the DNA is TGTGCCAGCAGCGCCACCACAGGGGGGCCCTATGGCTACACCTTC.

Only a few counts were recorded for this clonotype. The chain joins TRBV27 to TRBJ2-5; the match to TRBD2 covers 10 bases. CDR1 and CDR2 (germline): MNHEY, SMNVEV (reference sequence). J lost 0 bases, V lost 3 bases, and 4 bases had no gene match. This CDR3 contains 16 residues. The CDR3 sequence is CASSLRSGRHQETQYF. CDR3 in DNA: TGTGCCAGCAGTTTGCGTAGCGGGAGGCACCAAGAGACCCAGTACTTC.

This chain joins TRBV29-1 and TRBJ2-4, with D tentatively TRBD2 (7 bases). CDR1 is SQVTM, CDR2 ANQGSEA, per germline. Trimming pared 6 bases from V and 7 bases from J, leaving 16 bases between. CDR3 length equals 13 residues. As DNA, the CDR3 is TGCAGCGTCGGAGGGGGGGCCCGGAACATTCAGTACTTC. Translation: CSVGGGARNIQYF.

This clonotype appeared a few times. A read error may account for a junction end that differs from germline. This chain joins TRBV11-2 and TRBJ2-7; the D gene is possibly TRBD2 (5 bases). Germline values: CDR1 SGHAT, CDR2 FQNNGV. The CDR3 runs to 12 residues. The chain's CDR3 is CASRLGGGEQYF. The CDR3 DNA sequence: TGTGCCAGCAGGTTAGGCGGCGGGGAGCAGTACTTC.

Regarding this clonotype: At one end the junction does not follow the germline gene, possibly because of a read error. The rearrangement joins TRBV13 to TRBJ2-5; 10 bases are shared with TRBD2. Looked up from germline, CDR1 is PRHDT and CDR2 is FYEKMQ (reference sequence). This CDR3 comprises 17 residues. Here the CDR3 reads CANSLSIRTSGFGTQYF. The CDR3 DNA follows: TGTGCCAACAGCTTATCAATTAGGACTAGCGGCTTCGGGACCCAGTACTTC.

The chain combines TRBV7-9 with TRBJ2-5, with D possibly TRBD1 on 5 matching bases. The J call could be wrong; TRBJ2-1 is a better fit for the DNA end. Per the germline V gene, CDR1 is SEHNR and CDR2 is FQNEAQ (reference sequence). CDR3 length: 15 residues. The CDR3 spells CASSLETGAYGEQFF. The CDR3 bases are TGTGCCAGCAGCTTAGAAACAGGAGCTTATGGTGAGCAGTTCTTC.

Points on this clonotype: Germline and junction disagree at one end, which may indicate a read error. This chain links TRBV2 with TRBJ1-5, with TRBD1 matching over 7 bases. Germline V gives CDR1 SNHLY, CDR2 FYNNEI. The CDR3 loop spans 13 amino acids. The DNA for the CDR3 is TGTGCCAGCAGTGATCAGGGGGTCCAGCCCCGGCATTTT. It yields the protein CASSDQGVQPRHF. Filled out from reference TRBV2 and TRBJ1-5, the complete variable domain reads EPEVTQTPSHQVTQMGQEVILRCVPISNHLYFYWYRQILGQKVEFLVSFYNNEISEKSEIFDDQFSVERPDGSNFTLKIRSTKLEDSAMYFCASSDQGVQPRHFGDGTRLSIL.

This clonotype appeared a few times. The chain is built from TRBV29-1 and TRBJ2-3; 11 nucleotides align to TRBD2. Germline loops: CDR1 SQVTM, CDR2 ANQGSEA. This CDR3 has 15 residues. V was clipped by 4 bases and J by 2 bases; unmatched bases: 5. CDR3 sequence: CSVGLAGGLTDTQYF. CDR3 DNA: TGCAGCGTTGGGCTAGCGGGGGGTCTCACAGATACGCAGTATTTT.

This clonotype was seen a few times. The junction shows a germline mismatch at one end, possibly a read error. The V gene is TRBV7-3, the J gene TRBJ1-1; no definite D call. The germline V gene has CDR1 SGHTA and CDR2 FQGTGA. The CDR3 extends over 14 amino acids. The CDR3 region is CASSSWTDYTKAFF. As DNA, the CDR3 is TGTGCCAGCAGCTCCTGGACTGACTACACTAAAGCTTTCTTT.